The present T cell receptor (beta chain) was sequenced within a study of Tregs in tolerant kidney transplant recipients. Study findings and constraints: Tregs expanded with activated donor B cells seemed most donor-specific. This study did not directly address biological reproducibility. Few patients were studied, so findings need validation in larger groups.

Profiling relied on immunoSEQ multiplex PCR, and the TCRdb table lists in-frame clones only, not all of them. This table has 110,000 or so clones, approximately 90% appearing once. Unstimulated regulatory T cells (CD4+CD25+CD127-), CD4+CD25- non-regulatory cells, CD4 and CD8 cells were FACS-sorted from thawed PBMCs. Comments on this clone: Its antigen is as yet unknown.

V shed 3 bases, J shed 6 bases, and the junction held 10 bases outside the gene matches. This CDR3 comprises 15 residues. CDR1 is KGHSH, CDR2 LQKENI, per germline. The specimen sequenced was CD4+ T cells from blood. The chain combines TRBV18 with TRBJ2-7; 8 bases map to TRBD2. This TCR came from a human donor in good health. The CDR3 region is CASSPGGALRGEQYF. The CDR3 nucleotides are TGTGCCAGCTCACCCGGGGGGGCTTTACGAGGCGAGCAGTACTTC.